These 24 T cell receptor beta chains share one sample of origin, sequenced in a study of cytomegalovirus exposure and HLA in healthy donors. PCR employed 60 Vbeta and 13 Jbeta primers. Produced via immunoSEQ multiplex PCR; TCRdb's table is partial and in-frame only. The top ten clones hold 3.1% of a sample with under 130,000 clones, around 80% of them seen once. The sequenced sample consisted of PBMCs. These receptors were collected from a woman between 40 and 50 years old in good health and CMV-seronegative.

V gene TRBV19 combines with J gene TRBJ1-6, with 9 nucleotides matching TRBD1. After removal of 4 bases from V and 7 bases from J, the junction contained 8 bases not matched to a gene. Germline V gives CDR1 LNHDA, CDR2 SQIVND (reference sequence). The CDR3 has 16 amino acids. CDR3 protein: CASSTKGQGTNSPLHF. Written as DNA, the CDR3 is TGTGCCAGTAGTACCAAGGGACAGGGAACGAATTCACCCCTCCACTTT.

J is TRBJ1-1 and V is TRBV7-2, with D uncertain. This CDR3 is 14 amino acids long. V lost 10 bases and J lost 3, with 18 bases in between. CDR1 SGHTA and CDR2 FQGNSA come from the germline V gene. CDR3 DNA: TGTGCCACCCTGGAGGGCGGGAAGGACACTGAAGCTTTCTTT. This codes for CATLEGGKDTEAFF.

A few counts support this clone. The chain carries TRBV9 and TRBJ1-3, with D possibly matching TRBD1 (5 bases). V shed 0 bases and J shed 0 bases, with 10 bases lying between them. The CDR3 sequence is 16 residues long. Per the germline V gene, CDR1 is SGDLS and CDR2 is YYNGEE. CDR3 residues: CASSVGSGHSGNTIYF. In DNA form, the CDR3 reads TGTGCCAGCAGCGTAGGATCAGGGCACTCTGGAAACACCATATATTTT.

This clone appeared a single time. This rearrangement joins TRBV27 to TRBJ2-1; 11 bases are shared with TRBD2. The germline CDR1 and CDR2 sequences are MNHEY and SMNVEV (reference sequence). The CDR3 is 14 residues long. The junction had 4 bases not matched to a gene; V was cut back by 6 bases and J by 6 bases. CDR3 coding DNA: TGTGCCAGCAGCCCTAGCGGGAGGATCAATGAGCAGTTCTTC. Its translation: CASSPSGRINEQFF.

This rearrangement joins TRBV6-1 to TRBJ2-7, with TRBD1 as a possible D gene (5 bases). CDR1 is MNHNS, CDR2 SASEGT, per germline. This CDR3 is built from 13 residues. The V end was cut by 7 bases, the J end by 2 bases, with 12 bases between. This CDR3 reads CASTRWGTYEQYF. As DNA, the CDR3 is TGTGCCAGCACGAGATGGGGCACCTACGAGCAGTACTTC.

The V and J genes are TRBV30 and TRBJ1-1; D possibly corresponds to TRBD1 (6 bases). Germline V CDR1 and CDR2: GTSNPN, SVGIG (reference sequence). V lost 1 base to trimming and J lost 7 bases, with 13 bases between them. The CDR3 spans 13 residues. The CDR3 protein is CAWSGGGRGEAFF. CDR3 bases: TGTGCCTGGAGTGGAGGGGGGAGGGGTGAAGCTTTCTTT.

The chain is built from TRBV7-9 and TRBJ1-6; TRBD1 matches 8 bases. From germline, CDR1 is SEHNR and CDR2 FQNEAQ (reference sequence). Trimming removed 4 bases from V and 7 bases from J; junction bases left unmatched: 3. The CDR3 loop spans 14 amino acids. CDR3 in DNA: TGTGCCAGCAGCTCAGGGGGCCCCAATTCACCCCTCCACTTT. It encodes CASSSGGPNSPLHF.

The V call is TRBV4-2, the J call TRBJ2-7; 8 nucleotides align to TRBD2. Losses at the gene ends were 3 bases for V and 1 base for J; bases not matched to a gene: 8. CDR1 is LGHNA and CDR2 is YNFKEQ in the germline V gene. CDR3 length: 16 residues. The CDR3 is CASSQFETSASYEQYF. CDR3 nucleotide sequence: TGTGCCAGCAGCCAGTTCGAGACTAGCGCATCCTACGAGCAGTACTTC.

This clone was seen just once. This chain connects TRBV30 to TRBJ1-1; no reliable D call. The CDR3 runs 13 residues. Trimming stripped 1 base from V and 0 bases from J, with 6 bases between. The V gene's germline CDR1 is GTSNPN and CDR2 SVGIG (reference sequence). This CDR3 reads CAWSEHLNTEAFF. CDR3 DNA: TGTGCCTGGAGTGAACATTTGAACACTGAAGCTTTCTTT.

The rearrangement joins TRBV9 to TRBJ2-3; maybe TRBD1 (5 bases). V gave up 4 bases and J gave up 1 base, with 7 bases separating them. Germline loops: CDR1 SGDLS, CDR2 YYNGEE. This CDR3 contains 13 residues. The DNA for the CDR3 is TGTGCCAGCAGCTTACAGGGCACAGATACGCAGTATTTT. It codes for CASSLQGTDTQYF.

J is TRBJ1-1 and V is TRBV30; no definite D call. The V and J ends lost 5 bases and 7 bases respectively, with 17 bases between them. Germline CDR1 and CDR2: GTSNPN and SVGIG (reference sequence). The CDR3 length is 13 residues. CDR3 loop: CAWAKNVRGEAFF. CDR3 DNA sequence: TGTGCCTGGGCTAAAAACGTGAGAGGTGAAGCTTTCTTT.

The chain uses TRBV11-3 and TRBJ2-1; 9 bases align to TRBD1. This CDR3 region has 19 residues. With 5 bases clipped from V and 6 bases from J, the junction kept 20 bases outside the gene matches. Looked up from germline, CDR1 is SGHNT and CDR2 is YENEEA. CDR3 residues: CASSPGQGRGADGRNEQFF. DNA of the CDR3: TGTGCCAGCAGCCCTGGACAGGGGAGAGGGGCTGATGGACGCAATGAGCAGTTCTTC.

This chain links TRBV28 with TRBJ2-5, with 11 positions matching TRBD2. After removal of 5 bases from V and 2 bases from J, the junction contained 4 bases not matched to a gene. The length of the CDR3 is 15 residues. Per the germline V gene, CDR1 is MDHEN and CDR2 is SYDVKM. The CDR3 region has the DNA TGTGCCAGCAGTAGGGGACTAGCGGAGCAAGAGACCCAGTACTTC. The encoded protein is CASSRGLAEQETQYF.

In its sample, this clone was seen a few times. This chain links TRBV5-6 with TRBJ2-7; 7 nucleotides match TRBD2. This CDR3 has 14 amino acids. Germline-derived CDR1 and CDR2 are SGHDT and YYEEEE. V was pared by 5 bases and J by 1 base, with 6 bases of the junction left unmatched. The CDR3 DNA is TGTGCCAGCAGTTCCTCGCGGGGGTCCTACGAGCAGTACTTC. It yields the protein CASSSSRGSYEQYF.

The J gene is TRBJ2-1, the V gene TRBV4-3; perhaps TRBD1 as D (6 bases). Germline CDR1 LGHNA, CDR2 YSLEER. The V end was cut by 1 base, the J end by 9 bases, with 16 bases between. This CDR3 has 15 amino acids. The CDR3 loop reads CASSQGAVLGGEQFF. CDR3 bases: TGCGCCAGCAGCCAAGGAGCGGTCCTAGGGGGTGAGCAGTTCTTC.

The rearrangement joins TRBV6-6 to TRBJ1-6; D is ambiguous. The germline gives CDR1 MNHNY, CDR2 SVGAGI (reference sequence). V was shortened by 2 bases and J by 9 bases, with 14 bases between the two germline ends. The CDR3 spans 15 residues. CDR3 amino acids: CASSYRDSGGSPLHF. CDR3 nucleotides: TGTGCCAGCAGTTACCGGGATTCAGGTGGTTCACCCCTCCACTTT.

The chain carries TRBV6-1 and TRBJ2-3; 9 nucleotides agree with TRBD2. Per germline, CDR1 MNHNS and CDR2 SASEGT. The CDR3 consists of 13 residues. With V trimmed by 8 bases and J by 5 bases, 5 bases remained unmatched. Here the CDR3 DNA reads TGTGCCAGCCAGGCTAGCGGGATAGATACGCAGTATTTT. Translation: CASQASGIDTQYF.

This clone was observed a single time. CDR3: CASSADEVWGLRAFF. The CDR3, as DNA: TGTGCCAGCAGCGCAGACGAGGTGTGGGGGCTGAGGGCTTTCTTT. V gene TRBV9 combines with J gene TRBJ1-1; D possibly corresponds to TRBD1 (6 bases). The CDR3 length is 15 residues. Germline V gene sequence: CDR1 SGDLS, CDR2 YYNGEE. Trimming removed 3 bases from V and 11 bases from J, with 23 bases in between.

The count of this clone is one. This chain links TRBV29-1 with TRBJ1-2, with 7 positions matching TRBD1. The CDR3 is 12 amino acids. The V gene's germline CDR1 is SQVTM and CDR2 ANQGSEA. Losses at the gene ends were 7 bases for V and 3 bases for J; bases not matched to a gene: 5. CDR3 amino acids: CSDETGDYGYTF. CDR3 coding DNA: TGCAGCGACGAAACAGGGGACTATGGCTACACCTTC.

The gene calls are TRBV19 and TRBJ1-2; D gene ambiguous. Germline V gene data show CDR1 as LNHDA and CDR2 as SQIVND (reference sequence). Trimming took off 9 bases at V and 5 bases at J, with 16 bases between the two ends. CDR3 length: 13 amino acids. The CDR3 nucleotides read TGTGCCAGGGGTGAGGGTAATTCGTATGGCTACACCTTC. Amino acid sequence: CARGEGNSYGYTF.

The chain is built from TRBV7-2 and TRBJ1-1; D not certain. V shed 6 bases and J shed 4 bases, with 15 bases lying between them. This CDR3 is 14 amino acids long. The germline CDR1 and CDR2 sequences are SGHTA and FQGNSA. The CDR3 here is CASRPLVSSTEAFF. The CDR3 bases are TGTGCCAGCAGGCCTCTTGTATCCAGCACTGAAGCTTTCTTT.

Points on this clone: Other DNA sequences from this sample encode an identical CDR3 as well. The chain uses TRBV10-3 and TRBJ2-3; D is unclear. The germline V gene has CDR1 ENHRY and CDR2 SYGVKD. The V end was cut by 3 bases, the J end by 0 bases, with 13 bases between. This CDR3 is 16 amino acids long. The CDR3 protein is CAISERATLSTDTQYF. The CDR3 DNA sequence: TGTGCCATCAGTGAACGCGCCACCCTCAGCACAGATACGCAGTATTTT.

CDR3 protein: CASSLEQGLQGREQYF. The CDR3, as DNA: TGTGCCAGCTCACTTGAACAGGGGCTACAGGGGCGCGAGCAGTACTTC. J is TRBJ2-7 and V is TRBV18; 7 bases agree with TRBD1. CDR3 length equals 16 residues. V was pared by 4 bases and J by 6 bases, with 15 bases of the junction left unmatched. CDR1 KGHSH and CDR2 LQKENI come from the germline V gene.

This chain links TRBV5-1 with TRBJ2-3, with TRBD2 matching 11 bases. The germline V gene has CDR1 SGHRS and CDR2 YFSETQ. This CDR3 spans 15 amino acids. Unmatched junction bases numbered 3, after V lost 1 base and J lost 5 bases. CDR3 region: CASSLTSGRLDTQYF. The CDR3 coding sequence is TGCGCCAGCAGCTTGACTAGCGGGAGATTAGATACGCAGTATTTT.